Listed below are T cell receptor beta chains from one sample, sequenced in a study of regulatory T cells in long-lasting Graves disease. TCRdb re-analysed the multiplex PCR reads in MiXCR, keeping a single row per CDR3 protein. The table includes approximately 690,000 distinct CDR3 sequences, approximately 31% detected once. Sequences were derived from peripheral blood mononuclear cells (PBMCs), sampled when the disease was refractory, from a patient treated with antithyroid drugs. The receptors shown here come from a female donor with Graves disease. CDR3s include the opening cysteine and the closing phenylalanine or tryptophan. Each record gives: J gene, D gene, V gene, CDR3 protein. D genes are given only for firm matches.

j_call: TRBJ2-1
d_call: TRBD2
v_call: TRBV5-1
cdr3_aa: CASSLGGRSSYNEQFF

j_call: TRBJ2-2
d_call: TRBD2
v_call: TRBV10-1
cdr3_aa: CASSDVLAGNTGELFF

j_call: TRBJ1-6
d_call: NA
v_call: TRBV9
cdr3_aa: CASSVDPGDNSPLHF

j_call: TRBJ2-7
d_call: TRBD2
v_call: TRBV9
cdr3_aa: CASSVALAGVEQYF

j_call: TRBJ1-1
d_call: TRBD1
v_call: TRBV11-2
cdr3_aa: CASSQGTANTEAFF

j_call: TRBJ1-6
d_call: NA
v_call: TRBV6-1
cdr3_aa: CASSQGFNSPLHF

j_call: TRBJ1-5
d_call: NA
v_call: TRBV12-3/TRBV12-4
cdr3_aa: CASSLIGLPPQPQHF

j_call: TRBJ1-5
d_call: NA
v_call: TRBV12-3/TRBV12-4
cdr3_aa: CASSLDRGWDQPQHF

j_call: TRBJ1-2
d_call: TRBD1
v_call: TRBV12-3/TRBV12-4
cdr3_aa: CASSLSRGLGYTF

j_call: TRBJ1-2
d_call: TRBD1
v_call: TRBV20-1
cdr3_aa: CSANVLQGDGYTF

j_call: TRBJ1-2
d_call: NA
v_call: TRBV12-3/TRBV12-4
cdr3_aa: CASSFNNFYGYTF

j_call: TRBJ1-2
d_call: NA
v_call: TRBV12-3/TRBV12-4
cdr3_aa: CASSGYLYGYTF

j_call: TRBJ2-7
d_call: TRBD2
v_call: TRBV2
cdr3_aa: CASTGLAGPYEQYF

j_call: TRBJ1-2
d_call: NA
v_call: TRBV6-1
cdr3_aa: CASRTLGFYGYTF

j_call: TRBJ2-7
d_call: NA
v_call: TRBV20-1
cdr3_aa: CSAGDFLEQYF

j_call: TRBJ2-7
d_call: TRBD2
v_call: TRBV20-1
cdr3_aa: CSARESGRSTNEQYF

j_call: TRBJ2-7
d_call: NA
v_call: TRBV29-1
cdr3_aa: CSAVASYEQYF

j_call: TRBJ1-1
d_call: TRBD1
v_call: TRBV15
cdr3_aa: CATSSTQGVTEAFF

j_call: TRBJ1-6
d_call: NA
v_call: TRBV2
cdr3_aa: CASGTLRGPPLHF

j_call: TRBJ1-1
d_call: NA
v_call: TRBV14
cdr3_aa: CASSPGYRVYDTEAFF

j_call: TRBJ2-7
d_call: TRBD2
v_call: TRBV6-2/TRBV6-3
cdr3_aa: CASSYRFGTSGEQYF

j_call: TRBJ1-2
d_call: TRBD1
v_call: TRBV19
cdr3_aa: CASRGQGEGYTF

j_call: TRBJ1-1
d_call: TRBD1
v_call: TRBV5-4
cdr3_aa: CASSLRSTGAEAFF

j_call: TRBJ2-4
d_call: NA
v_call: TRBV13
cdr3_aa: CASSLGGYSMVKNIQYF

j_call: TRBJ2-7
d_call: NA
v_call: TRBV5-6
cdr3_aa: CASSLSEYEQYF

j_call: TRBJ2-7
d_call: NA
v_call: TRBV11-2
cdr3_aa: CASSSFGVSYEQYF

j_call: TRBJ1-5
d_call: TRBD1
v_call: TRBV12-3/TRBV12-4
cdr3_aa: CASSLSHSTGGNQPQHF

j_call: TRBJ2-6
d_call: TRBD1
v_call: TRBV10-2
cdr3_aa: CASRDRQGGVSGANVLTF

j_call: TRBJ1-1
d_call: NA
v_call: TRBV20-1
cdr3_aa: CSAPGRMNTEAFF

j_call: TRBJ1-1
d_call: TRBD1
v_call: TRBV20-1
cdr3_aa: CSARIIQGLNTEAFF

j_call: TRBJ1-5
d_call: TRBD1
v_call: TRBV6-2/TRBV6-3
cdr3_aa: CASSFPPGTGGTQPQHF

j_call: TRBJ1-2
d_call: NA
v_call: TRBV6-1
cdr3_aa: CASTPGQLYGYTF

j_call: TRBJ2-7
d_call: TRBD1
v_call: TRBV25-1
cdr3_aa: CASSEWGQGAGEQYF

j_call: TRBJ1-4
d_call: NA
v_call: TRBV6-2/TRBV6-3
cdr3_aa: CASSYQGFTNEKLFF

j_call: TRBJ1-2
d_call: TRBD1
v_call: TRBV30
cdr3_aa: CAWSVPGTGSVYGYTF

j_call: TRBJ1-4
d_call: TRBD1
v_call: TRBV6-5
cdr3_aa: CASSHSVTGGEKLFF

j_call: TRBJ2-7
d_call: NA
v_call: TRBV2
cdr3_aa: CASSTGYNEQYF

j_call: TRBJ2-2
d_call: NA
v_call: TRBV2
cdr3_aa: CASTQELIHTGELFF

j_call: TRBJ1-5
d_call: TRBD1
v_call: TRBV19
cdr3_aa: CASSSGQGEASNQPQHF

j_call: TRBJ2-7
d_call: NA
v_call: TRBV25-1
cdr3_aa: CASSVAMSYEQYF

j_call: TRBJ2-1
d_call: NA
v_call: TRBV12-5
cdr3_aa: CASGSTASSYNEQFF

j_call: TRBJ2-5
d_call: TRBD2
v_call: TRBV5-1
cdr3_aa: CASSLELAGASQETQYF

j_call: TRBJ1-1
d_call: TRBD1
v_call: TRBV13
cdr3_aa: CASSIDRATEAFF

j_call: TRBJ1-5
d_call: NA
v_call: TRBV20-1
cdr3_aa: CSARGGLGNQPQHF

j_call: TRBJ1-2
d_call: NA
v_call: TRBV10-3
cdr3_aa: CAISDSRDGYTF

j_call: TRBJ2-7
d_call: TRBD2
v_call: TRBV7-2
cdr3_aa: CASSPPSGTYEQYF